What follows describes a single TCR beta chain. The data are from a study of blood T cell repertoires in COVID-19. The protocol was immunoSEQ multiplex PCR, while the TCRdb copy is restricted to in-frame clones and leaves out a portion. The data show about 58,000 clones, approximately 92% seen once. The junction had 6 bases not matched to a gene; V was cut back by 2 bases and J by 1 base. Germline V gene data show CDR1 as LGHNA and CDR2 as YNFKEQ. CDR3 length: 17 residues. The sequenced material came from peripheral blood. V is TRBV4-2 and J is TRBJ2-5; the match to TRBD2 covers 11 bases. This clonotype was sampled from a man over 45 with active COVID-19. In DNA, the CDR3 is TGTGCCAGCAGCCAAACCGGGACTAGCGGATTCCAAGAGACCCAGTACTTC. This codes for CASSQTGTSGFQETQYF.